Ten or more counts support the clone carrying this T cell receptor (beta chain). Antigen specificity is unknown. Template material for amplifying TCR beta CDR3 regions consisted of RNA transcripts. The HTBI set primed first-round TCR CDR3 RT-PCR. TCRdb recomputed calls from the multiplex PCR reads with MiXCR, one row per CDR3 protein. The repertoire holds about 250,000 distinct CDR3 sequences, with about 20% as singletons. The data belong to a study of T cells in Graves' hyperthyroidism and ophthalmopathy. Study-level background: Initial diagnosis, before any treatment, was when peripheral blood was collected.

General study points: Most thyroid clonotypes expanded above 0.001 were also detected in blood.

Germline-derived CDR1 and CDR2 are SGDLS and YYNGEE. The CDR3 contains 15 residues. V was clipped by 4 bases and J by 5 bases, with 16 bases between them. The rearrangement links TRBV9 to TRBJ2-1; D may match TRBD1 or TRBD2 (5 bases each). This TCR derives from a man between 25 and 39 years old with Graves' ophthalmopathy. Sequenced sample: blood. The CDR3 DNA reads as TGTGCCAGCAGCTCCCCCCTAGGGACCAACAATGAGCAGTTCTTC. It translates to CASSSPLGTNNEQFF.